This T cell receptor beta chain was obtained from a study of blood T cell repertoires in COVID-19. Study in general: There were acute and convalescent COVID-19 samples, and they came from the United States, Italy and Spain.

Germline CDR1 MDHEN, CDR2 SYDVKM. The ends were cut back, 6 bases at V and 4 bases at J, with 18 bases in the middle. The CDR3 has 15 residues. Authors' methods: Estimation of nucleated cell counts relied on the amplification of reference gene primers. TCRdb's table, derived via immunoSEQ multiplex PCR, lists solely in-frame clones and lacks some. V, J and clone size reflect that table, while D and trimming were determined from the DNA. The repertoire includes 250,000 to 350,000 clones, about 89% of them detected once, and approximately 0.85% sits in the top ten. V and J are TRBV28 and TRBJ1-1; D is possibly TRBD1 (5 bases). This TCR was sampled from a woman aged 40 to 49 who had recovered from COVID-19. The material sequenced was peripheral blood. The CDR3 loop reads CASRLGAGGSTEAFF. CDR3 bases: TGTGCCAGCAGGTTAGGGGCTGGGGGGAGCACTGAAGCTTTCTTT. Together with reference TRBV28 and TRBJ1-1, the CDR3 gives the full variable domain: DVKVTQSSRYLVKRTGEKVFLECVQDMDHENMFWYRQDPGLGLRLIYFSYDVKMKEKGDIPEGYSVSREKKERFSLILESASTNQTSMYLCASRLGAGGSTEAFFGQGTRLTVV.